A single sample gave rise to the 15 T cell receptor beta chains below, sequenced in a study of control samples from healthy donors and cancer patients. Profiling relied on immunoSEQ multiplex PCR, and the TCRdb table lists in-frame clones only, not all of them. Found here are 170,000 or so clones, more than 85% of them singletons; the top ten hold about 2%. The sequenced material came from blood. All receptors derive from a woman in her 40s in good health.

The chain couples TRBV11-2 to TRBJ2-5; 10 bases fit TRBD2. J was trimmed by 0 bases and V by 3 bases; bases with no gene match: 4. Germline values: CDR1 SGHAT, CDR2 FQNNGV. CDR3 size: 16 residues. The CDR3 is CASSFVSGGYQETQYF. Here the CDR3 DNA reads TGTGCCAGCAGCTTTGTTAGCGGGGGGTACCAAGAGACCCAGTACTTC.

The CDR3 spells CASSEGQGRGGYTF. The CDR3, as DNA: TGTGCCAGCAGCGAGGGACAGGGCCGGGGAGGCTACACCTTC. The chain recombines TRBV14 with TRBJ1-2; TRBD1 agrees at 9 bases. This CDR3 is 14 amino acids long. CDR1 is SGHDN and CDR2 is FVKESK in the germline V gene. V lost 5 bases and J lost 8; bases outside the gene matches: 9.

This clone occurred once. CDR3 nucleotide sequence: TGTGCCAGCAGCTCCGACATTCCCCTGGGAGAGACCCAGTACTTC. As protein: CASSSDIPLGETQYF. The rearrangement joins TRBV7-9 to TRBJ2-5; D is uncertain. CDR3 size: 15 residues. The V and J ends lost 4 bases and 4 bases respectively, with 16 bases between them. The germline gives CDR1 SEHNR, CDR2 FQNEAQ (reference sequence).

The rearrangement joins TRBV3-1 (or the pseudogene TRBV3-2) to TRBJ1-5; D is undetermined. V lost 0 bases and J lost 4, with 10 bases in between. Germline V gene data show CDR1 as LGHDT and CDR2 as YNNKEL (reference sequence). The CDR3 is made up of 15 amino acids. The CDR3: CASSQDLSGNQPQHF. The DNA for the CDR3 is TGTGCCAGCAGCCAAGATCTGAGCGGGAATCAGCCCCAGCATTTT.

The V gene is TRBV5-4, the J gene TRBJ2-3, with D tentatively TRBD2 (6 bases). The CDR3 spans 18 residues. Germline values: CDR1 SGHNT, CDR2 YYREEE (reference sequence). V was trimmed by 4 bases and J by 2 bases, leaving 23 bases between them. The DNA for the CDR3 is TGTGCCAGCAGCCCAAGTCCCAGTGGCGGGAAGACCACAGATACGCAGTATTTT. This encodes CASSPSPSGGKTTDTQYF.

The chain links TRBV4-1 to TRBJ2-7; 11 bases match TRBD1. V was clipped by 1 base and J by 3 bases; unmatched bases: 2. Germline CDR1 is MGHRA and CDR2 is YSYEKL. CDR3 length: 15 residues. CDR3 protein: CASSQGGTGGYEQYF. The CDR3 nucleotides are TGCGCCAGCAGCCAAGGAGGGACAGGGGGCTACGAGCAGTACTTC.

This clone was detected once. The J gene is TRBJ2-7, the V gene TRBV5-1, with 7 bases matching TRBD2. This CDR3 is 14 amino acids long. Germline-derived CDR1 and CDR2 are SGHRS and YFSETQ. V trimming: 4 bases; J trimming: 5 bases; junction bases outside the gene matches: 9. The CDR3 DNA reads as TGCGCCAGCAGCCCCTGGGGGGGTTGGGACGAGCAGTACTTC. It translates to CASSPWGGWDEQYF.

This clone was counted a single time. This chain uses TRBV10-3 with TRBJ1-1; D is possibly TRBD1 (5 bases). This CDR3 region has 15 residues. Germline assignment: CDR1 ENHRY and CDR2 SYGVKD. The V end lost 0 bases, the J end lost 4 bases, and 12 bases lay between the germline ends. CDR3 protein: CAISESRGEGTEAFF. The CDR3 DNA is TGTGCCATCAGTGAGTCGAGGGGAGAGGGCACTGAAGCTTTCTTT.

This chain connects TRBV7-2 to TRBJ1-5; tentatively, D is TRBD1 (6 bases). This CDR3 region has 17 residues. Germline CDR1 SGHTA, CDR2 FQGNSA. Trimming removed 5 bases at V and 3 bases at J, with 20 bases between. The CDR3 coding sequence is TGTGCCAGCAGCCCACGGACAGCTTGGGACCTCAATCAGCCCCAGCATTTT. Translated: CASSPRTAWDLNQPQHF.

V gene TRBV5-4 combines with J gene TRBJ2-7; TRBD1 is a possible D gene (5 bases). From germline, CDR1 is SGHNT and CDR2 YYREEE (reference sequence). The CDR3 loop spans 16 amino acids. Deletions cut 4 bases from V and 1 base from J, with 18 bases between. The CDR3 spells CASSPFPQGQSYEQYF. CDR3 DNA sequence: TGTGCCAGCAGCCCATTCCCTCAGGGTCAATCCTACGAGCAGTACTTC.

The V gene is TRBV10-1, the J gene TRBJ1-1; D not certain. The CDR3 is made up of 13 amino acids. The V end lost 6 bases, the J end lost 3 bases, and 11 bases lay between the germline ends. Germline V gene sequence: CDR1 WNHNN, CDR2 SYGVQD (reference sequence). CDR3 DNA sequence: TGCGCCAGCAGGCGGGATTTGTACACTGAAGCTTTCTTT. Protein product: CASRRDLYTEAFF.

This chain links TRBV27 with TRBJ2-5, with D possibly TRBD2 on 5 matching bases. The germline V gene encodes CDR1 MNHEY and CDR2 SMNVEV (reference sequence). The CDR3 length is 14 residues. Trimming pared 6 bases from V and 7 bases from J, leaving 18 bases between. CDR3 in amino acids: CASRRRTPVRTQYF. The CDR3 DNA sequence: TGTGCCAGCAGGAGACGGACTCCCGTGAGGACCCAGTACTTC.

The chain couples TRBV3-1 (or the pseudogene TRBV3-2) to TRBJ1-2, with 7 bases fitting TRBD1. From germline, CDR1 is LGHDT and CDR2 YNNKEL (reference sequence). The CDR3 sequence is 14 residues long. With V trimmed by 6 bases and J by 5 bases, 9 bases remained unmatched. The CDR3, as DNA: TGTGCCAGCAGGCAGACAGGGACCGATTATGGCTACACCTTC. Translating gives CASRQTGTDYGYTF.

The V gene is TRBV4-1, the J gene TRBJ1-2; D is perhaps TRBD1 (6 bases). The CDR3 loop spans 13 amino acids. Trimming left V 0 bases short and J 6 bases short, with 8 bases between. The germline gives CDR1 MGHRA, CDR2 YSYEKL. CDR3 nucleotide sequence: TGCGCCAGCAGCCAAGAACAGGGAAATGGCTACACCTTC. It codes for CASSQEQGNGYTF.

The chain is built from TRBV6-5 and TRBJ1-2; D not resolved. CDR3 length: 14 amino acids. V was trimmed by 7 bases and J by 8 bases, leaving 20 bases between them. In germline, CDR1 is MNHEY, CDR2 SVGAGI. The CDR3 here is CASNSQASRIGYTF. CDR3 DNA: TGTGCCAGCAATTCGCAGGCTAGCCGCATAGGCTACACCTTC.